One and the same sample provided the 9 T cell receptor beta chains below, sequenced in a study of preoperative IRX-2 immunotherapy in early breast cancer. Here immunoSEQ multiplex PCR was the method, and the copy in TCRdb shows in-frame clones only, minus some. The sample comprises some 29,000 clones, 90% of which are singletons, and 9.8% rests with the top ten. As for treatment: preoperative locoregional IRX-2 cytokine immunotherapy. The biological material was taken from a patient treated with IRX-2 immunotherapy. The receptor set was obtained from a human donor with breast cancer.

This chain connects TRBV11-3 to TRBJ1-1, with D unresolved. Germline V gene lookup returns CDR1 SGHNT and CDR2 YENEEA. V dropped 2 bases and J dropped 1 base, with 8 bases sitting between them. CDR3 length equals 14 residues. The CDR3 region is CASSLSAGNTEAFF. DNA of the CDR3: TGTGCCAGCAGCTTATCAGCCGGGAACACTGAAGCTTTCTTT.

This chain links TRBV7-7 with TRBJ2-1; D is possibly TRBD2 (5 bases). CDR3 length: 13 residues. The ends were cut back, 4 bases at V and 8 bases at J, with 12 bases in the middle. Germline CDR1 reads SSHAT; CDR2 reads FNYEAQ (reference sequence). This CDR3 is CASSSSGGYEQFF. The CDR3 DNA reads TGTGCCAGCAGCTCCAGCGGCGGGTATGAGCAGTTCTTC.

V usage is TRBV18 and J usage is TRBJ2-3; TRBD1 might be the D (6 bases). This CDR3 is built from 14 residues. From germline, CDR1 is KGHSH and CDR2 LQKENI. V was shortened by 2 bases and J by 10 bases, with 16 bases between the two germline ends. CDR3 protein: CASSPGLEHRAQYF. The CDR3 DNA sequence: TGTGCCAGCTCACCAGGGCTAGAGCACAGGGCGCAGTATTTT.

V and J are TRBV7-9 and TRBJ1-1; TRBD1 matches at 10 bases. CDR3 length: 14 residues. V shed 0 bases, J shed 7 bases, and the junction held 2 bases outside the gene matches. Germline V lookup: CDR1 SEHNR, CDR2 FQNEAQ (reference sequence). CDR3 sequence (DNA): TGTGCCAGCAGCTTAGCTCGGACAGGGGGTGAAGCTTTCTTT. Encoded protein: CASSLARTGGEAFF.

The CDR3 loop reads CASSVATRDDGYTF. The CDR3 DNA reads as TGTGCCAGCAGCGTAGCCACTCGGGACGATGGCTACACCTTC. The gene calls are TRBV9 and TRBJ1-2; D perhaps matches TRBD1 (5 bases). The CDR3 runs to 14 residues. Per the germline V gene, CDR1 is SGDLS and CDR2 is YYNGEE. V shed 0 bases and J shed 6 bases, with 12 bases lying between them.

This chain connects TRBV15 to TRBJ2-3; possible D gene TRBD2, 6 bases. V shed 4 bases and J shed 2 bases, with 10 bases lying between them. The CDR3 is 14 residues long. Germline V CDR1 and CDR2: LNHNV, YYDKDF (reference sequence). In DNA form, the CDR3 reads TGTGCCACCAGCAACCGGCGGGACACAGATACGCAGTATTTT. It is translated as CATSNRRDTDTQYF.

V usage is TRBV19 and J usage is TRBJ2-3; 10 positions agree with TRBD2. The ends lost 6 bases at V and 1 base at J; junction bases unmatched: 10. CDR3 length equals 17 residues. The germline V gene has CDR1 LNHDA and CDR2 SQIVND (reference sequence). CDR3 protein: CASSLAGASFGTDTQYF. In DNA form, the CDR3 reads TGTGCCAGTAGCCTAGCGGGGGCCTCGTTTGGCACAGATACGCAGTATTTT.

This chain joins TRBV30 and TRBJ1-2; D remains unclear. There are 11 residues in the CDR3. Germline V gives CDR1 GTSNPN, CDR2 SVGIG (reference sequence). V was cut by 1 base and J by 10 bases, with 10 bases left in between. The CDR3: CAWSGGLLYTF. DNA of the CDR3: TGTGCCTGGAGTGGAGGTCTACTCTACACCTTC.

The chain has TRBV5-4 and TRBJ2-7; D uncertain. The V end was cut by 0 bases, the J end by 3 bases, with 13 bases between. The CDR3 consists of 15 residues. Germline CDR1 and CDR2: SGHNT and YYREEE (reference sequence). The CDR3 nucleotides are TGTGCCAGCAGCTTGGAGTCGTTTGGGAACTACGAGCAGTACTTC. It specifies CASSLESFGNYEQYF. Drawing the rest from reference TRBV5-4 and TRBJ2-7, the complete variable domain is ETGVTQSPTHLIKTRGQQVTLRCSSQSGHNTVSWYQQALGQGPQFIFQYYREEENGRGNFPPRFSGLQFPNYSSELNVNALELDDSALYLCASSLESFGNYEQYFGPGTRLTVT.